This record concerns one TCR beta chain sequence. Its target antigen remains unknown. No base quality information exists; no much larger clone differs at one position. Libraries were made using 5' RACE. Instrument used: Illumina HiSeq 2000. Template switching added a universal primer binding site, and the final cDNA carried a unique molecular identifier that allowed TCR cDNA molecules to be counted accurately. Specific primers in the conserved constant-segment region were used to synthesize first-strand cDNA for the TCR alpha and beta chains. To control for contamination, every cDNA library carried two barcodes: a SMART-Mk sample barcode plus Illumina barcodes. TruSeq adapter sequences along with Illumina sample barcodes were introduced in two successive PCR steps. The Illumina HiSeq platform was used with custom primers to sequence TCR alpha and beta cDNA libraries. Per the original workflow: Raw reads were processed with MiGEC to extract unique molecular identifiers, and MiXCR was used to determine CDR3 positions. Recombination models were inferred per individual with the repgenHMM and IGoR tools using an EM algorithm. The tcR package in R was used for shared clonotype analysis, with sharing normalized by the product of cloneset sizes. Out-of-frame nonproductive sequences were analyzed to study raw recombination free of thymic and clonal selection effects. Through fastp at Q25 and MiXCR, TCRdb rebuilt clones from the public reads, retaining in-frame beta chains. For every CDR3 protein sequence, its rows merge into one entry that carries the most common genes and DNA. TCRdb, not the original authors, processed these V and J calls. The sample table lists 500,000 or so distinct CDR3 sequences, about 20% of them with a count of one. The top ten clones comprise roughly 0.9% of the sample.

Trimming costs V 3 bases and J 6 bases, and their ends lie 9 bases apart. CDR1 SGDLS and CDR2 YYNGEE were looked up in the germline V gene. The CDR3 covers 12 residues, taking in both the cysteine and the phenylalanine. Only CDR3 DNA is held: 36 bases, read in frame from base 1. The entry originates in a study of identical twins (dated by TCRdb to between 2015 and 2016). About the full investigation: The study deep-sequenced TCR alpha and beta repertoires from monozygotic twins, unrelated adults of various ages and cord blood to test whether fetal clonotypes persist. To rule out contamination, the twin experiments were replicated at different times with different library preparation protocols.

The paper as a whole reports these results and caveats: Abundant cord blood beta clonotypes had fewer insertions, young adult naive repertoires showed a similar but weaker trend, and memory repertoires showed no such trend. Excess twin sharing in beta out-of-frame sequences was weaker because fewer shared sequences lowered the signal-to-noise ratio. Invariant T cells such as MAIT and iNKT could partly confound zero-insertion analyses, although diverse VJ usage argued against such confounding for most clonotypes. In monozygotic twins, recombination models systematically underestimated out-of-frame TCR alpha sharing, but the models matched the sharing seen between unrelated individuals. Because the same donors could not be followed over many years, the conclusions depended on cross-sectional statistical analysis. Out-of-frame TCR alpha sequences shared between twins showed an excess of low generation-probability sequences compared with coincidental sharing between unrelated individuals.

Every donor was a healthy Caucasian. The twin cohort consisted of three pairs of female monozygotic twins, all aged roughly 18 to 30 years. CD4+ and CD8+ T cell populations were isolated with positive isolation kits from Invitrogen. These data were also filed under a second study, of T cells expressing NK-cell markers. As the second publication notes: In sorted CD3+CD56+NKG2C+, CD3+CD56+NKG2C- and CD3+CD56-NKG2C+ T-cell subsets from 7 or 8 donors, TCR beta-chain repertoires were profiled. Of the eight sequenced donors, seven were found to be HCMV-seropositive and one was found to be HCMV-seronegative. To restrict sorting to alphabetaTCR-expressing T cells, an anti-gammadeltaTCR antibody was added in several experiments. In six donors, the dominant CD3+CD56+NKG2C+ clonotypes were found to rank among the top 10 CD8+ clonotypes and to make up roughly 1.0-7.5% of CD8+ T cells. Those dominant clonotypes were again the most abundant among CD3+CD56-NKG2C+ cells in a few donors, at about 25-60.1%. Whether the expanded NKG2C-expressing T cell clones were specific for HCMV antigens remained unclear. The eight sequenced donors were randomly selected healthy volunteers, three men and five women. To determine HCMV serostatus, a commercial ELISA kit was used to detect HCMV-specific IgG in serum. MIGEC was used to demultiplex reads and group the reads by UMI, and MiTCR was used to assemble and quantify clonotypes. To remove erroneous sequences, TCR cDNA sequences were retained only when supported by two or more reads. The tcR package was used for downstream repertoire analysis, and clonotypes were matched between fractions using CDR3 nucleotide sequence together with V segment. VDJmatch was used to annotate antigen specificity against VDJdb, with one amino acid substitution in CDR3 allowed.

The rearrangement joined TRBV9 to TRBJ1-2; the D gene is not confidently resolved. The clonotype originates from a woman between 18 and 29 years old in good health. The sequenced material came from CD4+ T cells sorted from blood. The sequence in DNA is TGTGCCAGCAGCGGCGGACGGGATGGCTACACCTTC. This gives the protein CASSGGRDGYTF.